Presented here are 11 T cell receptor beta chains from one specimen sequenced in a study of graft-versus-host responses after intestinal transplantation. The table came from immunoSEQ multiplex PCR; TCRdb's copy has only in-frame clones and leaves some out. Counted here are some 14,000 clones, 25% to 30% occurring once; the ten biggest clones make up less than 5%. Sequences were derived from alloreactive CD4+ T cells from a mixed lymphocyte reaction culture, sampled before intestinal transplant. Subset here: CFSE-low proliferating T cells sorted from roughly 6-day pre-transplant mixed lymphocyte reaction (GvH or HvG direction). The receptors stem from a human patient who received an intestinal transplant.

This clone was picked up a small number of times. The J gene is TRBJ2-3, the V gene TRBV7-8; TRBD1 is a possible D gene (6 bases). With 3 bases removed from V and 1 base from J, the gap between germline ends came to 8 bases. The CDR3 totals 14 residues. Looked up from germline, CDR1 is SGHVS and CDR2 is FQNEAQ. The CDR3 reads CASSLSGGTDTQYF. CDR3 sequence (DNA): TGTGCCAGCAGCTTGTCAGGGGGCACAGATACGCAGTATTTT.

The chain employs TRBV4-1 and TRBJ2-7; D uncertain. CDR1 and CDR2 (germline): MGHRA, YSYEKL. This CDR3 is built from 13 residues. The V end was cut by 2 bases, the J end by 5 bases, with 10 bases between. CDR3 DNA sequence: TGCGCCAGCAGCCAACGGGCGGCGGACGAGCAGTACTTC. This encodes CASSQRAADEQYF.

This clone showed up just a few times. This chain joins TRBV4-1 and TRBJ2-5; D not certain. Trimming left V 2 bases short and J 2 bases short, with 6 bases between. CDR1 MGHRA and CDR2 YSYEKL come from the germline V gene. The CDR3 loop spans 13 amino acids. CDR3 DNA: TGCGCCAGCAGCCAATCGTGGCAAGAGACCCAGTACTTC. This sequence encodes CASSQSWQETQYF.

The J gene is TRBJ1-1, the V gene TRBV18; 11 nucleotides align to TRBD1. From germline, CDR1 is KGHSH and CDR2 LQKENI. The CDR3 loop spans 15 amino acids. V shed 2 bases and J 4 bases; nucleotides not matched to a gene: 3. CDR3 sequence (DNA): TGTGCCAGCTCACCAAAGGGACAGGGGGGCACTGAAGCTTTCTTT. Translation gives CASSPKGQGGTEAFF.

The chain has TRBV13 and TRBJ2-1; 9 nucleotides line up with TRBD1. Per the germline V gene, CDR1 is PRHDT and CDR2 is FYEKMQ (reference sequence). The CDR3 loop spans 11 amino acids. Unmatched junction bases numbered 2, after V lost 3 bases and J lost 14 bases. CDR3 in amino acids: CASSFGQGKFF. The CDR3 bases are TGTGCCAGCAGCTTTGGACAGGGGAAGTTCTTC.

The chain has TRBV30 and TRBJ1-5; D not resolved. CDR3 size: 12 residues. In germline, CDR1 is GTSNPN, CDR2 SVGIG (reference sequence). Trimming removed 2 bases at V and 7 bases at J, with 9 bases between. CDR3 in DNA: TGTGCCTGGAGTCATCAAGGGCAGCCCCAGCATTTT. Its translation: CAWSHQGQPQHF.

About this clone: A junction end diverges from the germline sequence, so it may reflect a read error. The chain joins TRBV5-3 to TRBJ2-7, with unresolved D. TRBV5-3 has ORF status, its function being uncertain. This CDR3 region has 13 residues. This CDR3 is CASSLLQTYEQYF. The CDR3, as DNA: TGTGCCAGCAGCTTGCTACAGACCTACGAGCAGTACTTC.

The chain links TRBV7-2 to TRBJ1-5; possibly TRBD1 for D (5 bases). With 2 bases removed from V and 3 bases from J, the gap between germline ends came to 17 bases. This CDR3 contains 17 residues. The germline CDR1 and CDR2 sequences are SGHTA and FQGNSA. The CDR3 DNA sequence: TGTGCCAGCAGCTTATTTCCAGGGCCCCCCATCAATCAGCCCCAGCATTTT. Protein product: CASSLFPGPPINQPQHF.

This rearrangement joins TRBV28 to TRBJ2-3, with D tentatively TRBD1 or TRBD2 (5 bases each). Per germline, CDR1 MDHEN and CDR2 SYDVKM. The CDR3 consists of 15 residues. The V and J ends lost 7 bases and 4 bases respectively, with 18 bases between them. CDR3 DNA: TGTGCCAGCACCCCCGGGACCGTGGGGGCAGATACGCAGTATTTT. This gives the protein CASTPGTVGADTQYF.

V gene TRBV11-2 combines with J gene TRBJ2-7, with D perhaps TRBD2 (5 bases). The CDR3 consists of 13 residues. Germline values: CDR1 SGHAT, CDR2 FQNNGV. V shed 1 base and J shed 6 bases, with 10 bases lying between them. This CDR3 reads CASSLGGPTEQYF. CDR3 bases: TGTGCCAGCAGCTTAGGAGGGCCAACCGAGCAGTACTTC.

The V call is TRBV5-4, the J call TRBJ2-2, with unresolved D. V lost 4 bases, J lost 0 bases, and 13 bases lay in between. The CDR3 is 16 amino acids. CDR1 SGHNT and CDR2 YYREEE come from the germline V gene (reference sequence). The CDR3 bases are TGTGCCAGCAGCCAAGATAGCTACCCGAACACCGGGGAGCTGTTTTTT. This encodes CASSQDSYPNTGELFF.